This T cell receptor (beta chain) was profiled in a study of T cell changes during pregnancy in multiple sclerosis (dated by TCRdb to between 2018 and 2021). In the study overall: Changes in the T cell repertoire over the course of pregnancy were examined in this study in women with multiple sclerosis.

From a lookup of the germline V gene, CDR1 and CDR2 are SGHNT and YENEEA. From its cysteine to its phenylalanine, the CDR3 spans 17 amino acids. Only CDR3 DNA is held: 51 bases, read in frame from base 1. V is trimmed back by 5 bases and J by 7 bases, and the junction contains 17 bases that no gene match accounts for. The library came from the immunoSEQ multiplex PCR assay. TCRdb holds this immuneACCESS table with in-frame rearrangements only. Some clones are missing; in checked studies, unresolved V genes explain under half, and the rest has no known cause. Present in this sample are around 28,000 clones, about nine tenths of which were seen just once. The biggest ten clones account for roughly 0.6% of the sample. Details on this clone: Its antigen target is currently unknown. Within one base of it there is no much larger clone, and no base qualities were kept.

Here the chain combines TRBV11-3 and TRBJ2-1, and 7 junction bases match TRBD1. The sample in question was CD4+ T cells from peripheral blood mononuclear cells, obtained in the first trimester of pregnancy. This clonotype was obtained from a female donor in good health, enrolled as a control in a pregnancy study. The DNA reads TGTGCCAGCAGCCCGGGTCTGGGACAGCATTGGCTGAATGAGCAGTTCTTC. This yields the protein CASSPGLGQHWLNEQFF.